This TCR beta chain was recovered during a study of glioma-infiltrating T cells after dendritic cell vaccination (dated by TCRdb to 2016 to 2017). Study-level background: Of the approximately 15 glioblastoma patients in the cohort, all drawn from Phase I and II dendritic cell vaccination trials, 9 were newly diagnosed and 6 had recurrent disease. Patients received autologous tumor lysate-pulsed dendritic cell vaccination between 2003 and 2012. In glioblastoma patients vaccinated with dendritic cells, deep sequencing of TCR beta CDR3 regions served to measure the amount of tumor-infiltrating lymphocytes and to compare repertoires between tumor and blood. Each patient got three intradermal injections of the dendritic cell vaccine, spaced at biweekly intervals, in the arm below the axilla. To make the vaccine, monocyte-derived dendritic cells were cultured for approximately 7 days with IL-4 and GM-CSF and then pulsed overnight with autologous tumor lysate. Survival after dendritic cell vaccination was correlated with TCR sequencing metrics such as TIL content and the overlap between tumor and blood repertoires. Points the paper makes about the study in general: After dendritic cell vaccination, a higher estimated pretreatment TIL content predicted longer time to progression and overall survival. The three-group TCR overlap response model was characterized as speculative, and prospective validation of the model was stated to be required. The cohort was small and heterogeneous, few patients had complete blood and tumor sets, and even fewer had initial-recurrent tumor pairs. No direct relationship between TCR clonality and survival was found, suggesting that a diverse polyclonal response may matter.

The immunoSEQ assay amplified TCRB CDR3 regions from roughly 2.1 micrograms of genomic DNA, or from all available DNA when less than that amount was available. Multiplex PCR used 60 forward primers for TCR V beta segments and 13 reverse primers for J beta segments. Synthetic control templates were spiked into each sample at limiting dilution to estimate reads per starting template. Sequencing produced 87 bp reads on the Illumina HiSeq System. The published analysis was carried out like this. PCR and sequencing errors were removed by a nearest neighbor algorithm that merged closely related sequences. TCR overlap was measured as the percentage of unique tumor TCR beta sequences also present in the same patient's peripheral blood. Drawn from immuneACCESS, this table holds only the in-frame rearrangements with V and J called that TCRdb kept. Clones are partly lost; checked studies trace under half to an unresolved V gene and leave the rest unexplained. The V and J calls and the clone size are those of that table, but D and trimming were determined from the DNA. Present in this sample are about 82,000 clones, 70% to 90% of which were seen just once. The ten top clones hold roughly 3.2% of the sample.

Between the V and J ends, shortened by 4 bases and 4 bases respectively, the junction contains 7 bases. CDR1 and CDR2 are drawn from the germline V gene: SQVTM, ANQGSEA. CDR3 length: 11 amino acids, cysteine to phenylalanine. The entry retains the CDR3 DNA only, 33 bases that are in frame from base 1. There are a few counts of this clone. Its binding antigen is unknown. Base qualities are not recorded, but no much larger clone differs from it by a single base. Selection of patients required sufficient residual fresh-frozen tumor tissue and over two years of available survival data. An isocitrate dehydrogenase mutation was not carried by any of the glioblastoma patients, although molecular status was otherwise variable. PBMC were collected before vaccination, two weeks after the third vaccination, and at tumor progression when it occurred. Genomic DNA was extracted with the Qiagen DNeasy Blood extraction Kit.

The material was blood, obtained before dendritic cell vaccination. In this chain, TRBV29-1 is recombined with TRBJ1-2; no D gene call is confident. The receptor's source is a human donor with glioblastoma. For the CDR3, the sequence is CSVGSGYGYTF. DNA sequence: TGCAGCGTTGGGTCCGGCTATGGCTACACCTTC.